This TCR beta chain was recorded in a study of shared clonotypes between healthy human individuals. About the research overall: The donor pool was made up of two women and a few men aged 18 to 49. Study results and caveats: The study found about 5% of naive CD4 clonotypes shared across four donors.

The germline CDR1 and CDR2 sequences are LNHDA and SQIVND (reference sequence). The CDR3 length is 14 residues. V was cut by 4 bases and J by 0 bases, with 8 bases left in between. Here immunoSEQ multiplex PCR was the method, and the copy in TCRdb shows in-frame clones only, minus some. The sample lists over 850,000 clones; 75% to 85% were seen once. This clone appeared a single time. Its cognate antigen is unknown. Sample: memory CD4+ T cells from PBMCs. Noted subset: CD45RA-negative fraction. This chain connects TRBV19 to TRBJ2-3, with D perhaps matching TRBD1 or TRBD2 (5 bases each). The clonotype comes from a man between 18 and 29 years old in good health. Some clones in this sample may be carry-over from other donors' samples. The CDR3 region has the DNA TGTGCCAGTAGTACCGGGACCAGCACAGATACGCAGTATTTT. Encoded protein: CASSTGTSTDTQYF.